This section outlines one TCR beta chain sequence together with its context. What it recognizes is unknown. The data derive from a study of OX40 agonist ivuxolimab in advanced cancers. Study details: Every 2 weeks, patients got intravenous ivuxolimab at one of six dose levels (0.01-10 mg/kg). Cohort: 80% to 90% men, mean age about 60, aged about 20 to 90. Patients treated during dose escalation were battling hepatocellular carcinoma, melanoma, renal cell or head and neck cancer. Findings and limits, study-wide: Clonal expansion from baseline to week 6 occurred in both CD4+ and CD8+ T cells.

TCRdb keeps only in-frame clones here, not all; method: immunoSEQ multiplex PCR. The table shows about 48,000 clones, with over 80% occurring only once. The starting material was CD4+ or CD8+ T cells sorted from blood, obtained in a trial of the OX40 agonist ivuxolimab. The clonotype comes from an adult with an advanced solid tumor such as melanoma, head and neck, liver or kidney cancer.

CDR3 sequence: CASSPTLAVNTGELFF. CDR3 nucleotides: TGTGCCAGCTCACCAACCCTAGCGGTGAACACCGGGGAGCTGTTTTTT. J is TRBJ2-2 and V is TRBV18; TRBD2 matches 7 bases. The CDR3 totals 16 residues. With V trimmed by 2 bases and J by 1 base, 4 bases remained unmatched. The germline CDR1 and CDR2 sequences are KGHSH and LQKENI.